This T cell receptor beta chain was identified during a study of blood T cells in healthy people across ages. The second PCR ran about 6 to 12 cycles with a sample-barcoded 5' primer and J-beta primers. TCRdb fed the 5' RACE reads into MiXCR, producing one record per CDR3 protein. The table has over 1,300,000 distinct CDR3 sequences, roughly 59% seen once. From germline, CDR1 is SGHAT and CDR2 FQNNGV. V dropped 5 bases and J dropped 8; count of bases not matched to a gene: 9. The CDR3 spans 14 residues. Isolation yielded PBMCs, at least 6 million per sample, in every case. Extraction yielded at least 5 micrograms of total RNA per sample.

The chain carries TRBV11-2 and TRBJ2-1; 7 bases line up with TRBD2. The receptor was isolated from a young man in good health. Material: blood. For the CDR3, the DNA is TGTGCCAGCAGCCGAGCGGGGCCTATGGATGAGCAGTTCTTC. Translated: CASSRAGPMDEQFF.